This entry lists 15 T cell receptor beta chains sequenced from one sample in a study of blood T cell repertoires in COVID-19. Repertoires were generated with immunoSEQ multiplex PCR, while TCRdb's copy carries only in-frame clones and drops some. The repertoire consists of tens of thousands of clones, with approximately 90% occurring once and the leading ten covering less than 3%. Sequencing was done on a sample of peripheral blood. Every receptor here comes from an elderly man with acute or convalescent COVID-19.

The rearrangement links TRBV24-1 to TRBJ2-2; a weak D match, TRBD2 (5 bases). The CDR3 totals 19 residues. Germline-derived CDR1 and CDR2 are KGHDR and SFDVKD. V was clipped by 4 bases and J by 3 bases, with 23 bases between them. In DNA form, the CDR3 reads TGTGCCACCAGTGACCCCGCGGGCAGATTCCCCTTGGACACCGGGGAGCTGTTTTTT. Encoded protein: CATSDPAGRFPLDTGELFF.

The V gene is TRBV6-5, the J gene TRBJ1-4; the match to TRBD1 covers 7 bases. CDR3 length: 13 residues. V lost 8 bases and J lost 5; bases outside the gene matches: 5. Germline assignment: CDR1 MNHEY and CDR2 SVGAGI. The CDR3 DNA sequence: TGTGCCAGCGCCGGGACAGCAAATGAAAAACTGTTTTTT. Translating it yields CASAGTANEKLFF.

The V and J genes are TRBV7-2 and TRBJ2-5; the match to TRBD1 covers 7 bases. Germline lookup yields CDR1 SGHTA and CDR2 FQGNSA. This CDR3 spans 15 amino acids. J was trimmed by 3 bases and V by 1 base; bases with no gene match: 5. Here the CDR3 reads CASSLVGGTEETQYF. CDR3 sequence (DNA): TGTGCCAGCAGCTTAGTAGGTGGGACAGAAGAGACCCAGTACTTC.

The chain joins TRBV20-1 to TRBJ2-3; no definite D call. The CDR3 loop spans 10 amino acids. The germline V gene has CDR1 DFQATT and CDR2 SNEGSKA (reference sequence). With 6 bases removed from V and 4 bases from J, the gap between germline ends came to 5 bases. The CDR3 protein is CSAQSDTQYF. The CDR3 region has the DNA TGCAGTGCGCAGTCAGATACGCAGTATTTT.

In this sample, this clone turned up a few times. The chain couples TRBV5-1 to TRBJ2-1, with 8 nucleotides matching TRBD1. The CDR3 loop spans 15 amino acids. Trimming took 2 bases from V and 8 from J; bases not matched to a gene: 9. The germline gives CDR1 SGHRS, CDR2 YFSETQ. The CDR3 loop reads CASSFRDRGGDEQFF. CDR3 bases: TGCGCCAGCAGCTTTAGAGACAGGGGTGGGGATGAGCAGTTCTTC.

This chain uses TRBV11-1 with TRBJ2-2; no definite D call. CDR1 and CDR2 (germline): SGHAT, FQDESV (reference sequence). Trimming removed 5 bases from V and 5 bases from J, with 15 bases in between. The length of the CDR3 is 15 residues. This CDR3 reads CASSQPPARTGELFF. The CDR3 nucleotides read TGTGCCAGCAGCCAACCTCCAGCGCGAACCGGGGAGCTGTTTTTT.

The chain is built from TRBV7-9 and TRBJ1-2, with D maybe TRBD1 (5 bases). The germline V and J ends were trimmed by 4 bases and 2 bases, with 14 bases remaining between them. This CDR3 spans 15 amino acids. Germline V gene lookup returns CDR1 SEHNR and CDR2 FQNEAQ (reference sequence). CDR3: CASSSQGVGNYGYTF. For the CDR3, the DNA is TGTGCCAGCAGCTCTCAAGGGGTAGGAAACTATGGCTACACCTTC.

V and J are TRBV2 and TRBJ1-5; D unclear. This CDR3 has 14 amino acids. The germline CDR1 and CDR2 sequences are SNHLY and FYNNEI. The ends were cut back, 4 bases at V and 11 bases at J, with 18 bases in the middle. Here the CDR3 reads CASSVSGNFGAQHF. The CDR3 bases are TGTGCCAGCAGTGTTTCAGGCAACTTCGGGGCCCAGCATTTT.

The rearrangement uses TRBV6-5 and TRBJ1-5; 9 nucleotides line up with TRBD1. CDR1 and CDR2 from the germline V gene are MNHEY and SVGAGI. Unmatched junction bases numbered 4, after V lost 6 bases and J lost 4 bases. The CDR3 totals 14 residues. CDR3 DNA sequence: TGTGCCAGCAGAGGGACAGGGAGTAATCAGCCCCAGCATTTT. Encoded protein: CASRGTGSNQPQHF.

V gene TRBV18 combines with J gene TRBJ1-3, with 10 bases identical to TRBD1. V lost 6 bases and J lost 0; bases outside the gene matches: 5. The CDR3 is made up of 16 amino acids. The germline gives CDR1 KGHSH, CDR2 LQKENI. The CDR3, as DNA: TGTGCCAGCTCCCGGCGGACAGGGGGCTCTGGAAACACCATATATTTT. It codes for CASSRRTGGSGNTIYF.

The chain links TRBV18 to TRBJ1-1; maybe TRBD1 (5 bases). Germline CDR1 is KGHSH and CDR2 is LQKENI. V was pared by 2 bases and J by 1 base, with 8 bases between. This CDR3 has 14 amino acids. CDR3 DNA sequence: TGTGCCAGCTCACCAGTCCAGGGGAACACTGAAGCTTTCTTT. It is translated as CASSPVQGNTEAFF.

The rearrangement uses TRBV18 and TRBJ1-4; 9 nucleotides match TRBD1. CDR3 length: 16 residues. CDR1 and CDR2 (germline): KGHSH, LQKENI. V lost 5 bases, J lost 8 bases, and 12 bases stayed unmatched. CDR3 protein: CASSGFGQGMWEKLFF. The CDR3, as DNA: TGTGCCAGCTCAGGCTTCGGACAGGGGATGTGGGAAAAACTGTTTTTT.

The chain has TRBV11-2 and TRBJ2-3, with D possibly TRBD2 on 5 matching bases. The CDR3 has 17 residues. CDR1 is SGHAT, CDR2 FQNNGV, per germline. V was trimmed by 7 bases and J by 0 bases, leaving 20 bases between them. Here the CDR3 reads CASTTRSILISTDTQYF. DNA for the CDR3: TGTGCCAGCACCACTAGGTCGATCCTAATAAGCACAGATACGCAGTATTTT.

V gene TRBV19 combines with J gene TRBJ1-5; 9 bases map to TRBD1. This CDR3 has 16 residues. With V trimmed by 3 bases and J by 5 bases, 8 bases remained unmatched. Per the germline V gene, CDR1 is LNHDA and CDR2 is SQIVND (reference sequence). The CDR3 bases are TGTGCCAGTAGTATTAGGGGGACAGGGCAGTATCAGCCCCAGCATTTT. Translated, it gives CASSIRGTGQYQPQHF. The entire variable domain, with the rest obtained from reference TRBV19 and TRBJ1-5, is as follows: DGGITQSPKYLFRKEGQNVTLSCEQNLNHDAMYWYRQDPGQGLRLIYYSQIVNDFQKGDIAEGYSVSREKKESFPLTVTSAQKNPTAFYLCASSIRGTGQYQPQHFGDGTRLSIL.

V gene TRBV30 combines with J gene TRBJ2-1, with TRBD1 as a possible D gene (5 bases). Germline V CDR1 and CDR2: GTSNPN, SVGIG (reference sequence). This CDR3 contains 13 residues. Trimming took off 4 bases at V and 10 bases at J, with 17 bases between the two ends. Written as DNA, the CDR3 is TGTGCCTGGAACCGCGACAGTACCACCGAGCAGTTCTTC. Its translation: CAWNRDSTTEQFF.